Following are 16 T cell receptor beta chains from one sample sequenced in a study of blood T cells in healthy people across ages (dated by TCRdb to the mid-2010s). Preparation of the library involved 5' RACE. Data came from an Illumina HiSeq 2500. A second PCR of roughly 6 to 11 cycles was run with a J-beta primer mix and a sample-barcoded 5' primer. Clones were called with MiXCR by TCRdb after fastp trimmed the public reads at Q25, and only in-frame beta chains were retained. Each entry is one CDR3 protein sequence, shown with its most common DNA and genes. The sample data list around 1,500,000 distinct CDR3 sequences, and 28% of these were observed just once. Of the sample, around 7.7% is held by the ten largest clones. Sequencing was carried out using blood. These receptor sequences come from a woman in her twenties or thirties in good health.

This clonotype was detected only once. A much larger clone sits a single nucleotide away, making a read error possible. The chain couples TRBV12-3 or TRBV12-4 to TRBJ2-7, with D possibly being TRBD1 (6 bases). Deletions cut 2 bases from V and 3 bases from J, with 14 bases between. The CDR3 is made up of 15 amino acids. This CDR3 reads CASSLTAGARYEQYF. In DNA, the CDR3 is TGTGCCAGCAGTTTAACGGCAGGGGCCCGCTACGAGCAGTACTTC.

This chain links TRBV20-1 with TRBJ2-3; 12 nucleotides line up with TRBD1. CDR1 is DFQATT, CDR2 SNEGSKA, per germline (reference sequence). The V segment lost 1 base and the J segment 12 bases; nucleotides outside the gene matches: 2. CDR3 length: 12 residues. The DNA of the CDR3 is TGCAGTGCTAGAGGGGACAGGGGGCGTCAGTATTTT. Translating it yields CSARGDRGRQYF.

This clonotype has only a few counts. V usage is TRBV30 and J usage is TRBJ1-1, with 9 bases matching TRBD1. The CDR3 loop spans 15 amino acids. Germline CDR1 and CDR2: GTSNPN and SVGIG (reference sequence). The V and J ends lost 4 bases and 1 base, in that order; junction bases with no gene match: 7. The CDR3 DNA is TGTGCCTGGAATTCGCCGGGACAGGGGAACACTGAAGCTTTCTTT. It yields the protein CAWNSPGQGNTEAFF.

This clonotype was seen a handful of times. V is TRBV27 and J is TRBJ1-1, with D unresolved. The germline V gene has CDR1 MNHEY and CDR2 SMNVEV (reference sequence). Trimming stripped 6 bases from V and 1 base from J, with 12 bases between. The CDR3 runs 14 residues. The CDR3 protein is CASRPRRANTEAFF. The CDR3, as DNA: TGTGCCAGCAGGCCCCGTAGGGCGAACACTGAAGCTTTCTTT.

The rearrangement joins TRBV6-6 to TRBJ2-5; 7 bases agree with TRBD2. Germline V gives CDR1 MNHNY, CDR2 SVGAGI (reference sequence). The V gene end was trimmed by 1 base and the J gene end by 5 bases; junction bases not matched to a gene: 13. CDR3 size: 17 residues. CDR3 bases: TGTGCCAGCAGTTACTTGATCAATTCCGGGAGGCAGGAGACCCAGTACTTC. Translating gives CASSYLINSGRQETQYF.

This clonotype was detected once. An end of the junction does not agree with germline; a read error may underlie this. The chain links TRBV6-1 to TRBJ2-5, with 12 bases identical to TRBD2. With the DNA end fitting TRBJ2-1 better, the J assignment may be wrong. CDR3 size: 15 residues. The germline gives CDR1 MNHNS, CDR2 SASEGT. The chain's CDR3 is CVSSTSGGSQETQFF. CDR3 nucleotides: TGTGTCAGCAGTACTAGCGGGGGGTCACAAGAGACCCAGTTCTTC.

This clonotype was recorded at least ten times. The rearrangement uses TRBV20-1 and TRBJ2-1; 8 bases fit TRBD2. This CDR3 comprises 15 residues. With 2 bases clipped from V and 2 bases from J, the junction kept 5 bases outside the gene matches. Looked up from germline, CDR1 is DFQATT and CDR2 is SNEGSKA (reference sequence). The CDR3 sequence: CSARPSGLPYNEQFF. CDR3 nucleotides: TGCAGTGCTAGACCTAGCGGGTTGCCCTACAATGAGCAGTTCTTC.

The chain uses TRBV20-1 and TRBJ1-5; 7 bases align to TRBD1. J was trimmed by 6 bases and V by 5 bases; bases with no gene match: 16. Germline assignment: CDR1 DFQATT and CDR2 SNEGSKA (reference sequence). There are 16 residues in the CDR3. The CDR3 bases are TGCAGTGCTCGACAGCCTTCGGGACAGTCCTGTCAGCCCCAGCATTTT. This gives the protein CSARQPSGQSCQPQHF.

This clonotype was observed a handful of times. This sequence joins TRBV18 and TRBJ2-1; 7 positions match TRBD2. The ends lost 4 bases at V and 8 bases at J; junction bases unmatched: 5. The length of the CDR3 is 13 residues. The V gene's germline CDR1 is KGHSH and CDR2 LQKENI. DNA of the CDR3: TGTGCCAGCTCACGGGTACGGGGGGATGAGCAGTTCTTC. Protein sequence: CASSRVRGDEQFF.

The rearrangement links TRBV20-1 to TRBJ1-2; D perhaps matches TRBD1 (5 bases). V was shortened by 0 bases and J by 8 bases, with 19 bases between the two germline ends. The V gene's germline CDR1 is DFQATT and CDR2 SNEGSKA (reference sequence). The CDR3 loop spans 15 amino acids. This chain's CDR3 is CSARDPGEGREGYTF. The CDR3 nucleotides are TGCAGTGCTAGAGATCCGGGGGAAGGTAGGGAGGGCTACACCTTC.

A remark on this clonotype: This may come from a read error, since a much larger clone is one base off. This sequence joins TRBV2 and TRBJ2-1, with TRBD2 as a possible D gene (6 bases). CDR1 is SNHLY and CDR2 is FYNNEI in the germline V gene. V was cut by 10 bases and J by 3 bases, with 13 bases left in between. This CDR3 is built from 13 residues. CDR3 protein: CANNLANYNEQFF. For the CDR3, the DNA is TGTGCCAACAACCTAGCGAACTACAATGAGCAGTTCTTC.

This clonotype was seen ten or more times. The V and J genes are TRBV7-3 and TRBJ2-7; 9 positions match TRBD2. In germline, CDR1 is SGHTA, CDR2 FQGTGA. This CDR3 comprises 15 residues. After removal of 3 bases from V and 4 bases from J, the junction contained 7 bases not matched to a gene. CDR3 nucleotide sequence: TGTGCCAGCAGCTTGGGCGGGGGGGTCCCTTACGAGCAGTACTTC. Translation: CASSLGGGVPYEQYF.

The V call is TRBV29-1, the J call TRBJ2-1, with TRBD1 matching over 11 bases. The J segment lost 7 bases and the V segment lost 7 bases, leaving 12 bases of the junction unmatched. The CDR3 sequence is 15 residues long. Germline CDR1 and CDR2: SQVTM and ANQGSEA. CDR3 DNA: TGCAGCGCAGGACCGGGACAGGGGGATGTTAATGAGCAGTTCTTC. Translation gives CSAGPGQGDVNEQFF.

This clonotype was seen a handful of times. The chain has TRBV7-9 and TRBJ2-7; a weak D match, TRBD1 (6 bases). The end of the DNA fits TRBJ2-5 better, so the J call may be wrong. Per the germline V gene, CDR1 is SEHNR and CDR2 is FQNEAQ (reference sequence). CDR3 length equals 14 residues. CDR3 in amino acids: CASSLGQAEETQYF. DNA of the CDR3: TGTGCCAGCAGCTTAGGACAGGCCGAAGAGACCCAGTACTTC.

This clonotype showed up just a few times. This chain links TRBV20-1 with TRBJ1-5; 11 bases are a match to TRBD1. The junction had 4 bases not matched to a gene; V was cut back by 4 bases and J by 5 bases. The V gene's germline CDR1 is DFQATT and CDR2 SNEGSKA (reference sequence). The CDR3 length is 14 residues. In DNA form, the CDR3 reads TGCAGTGCTAAACCGGGACAGGGGGATCAGCCCCAGCATTTT. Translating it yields CSAKPGQGDQPQHF.

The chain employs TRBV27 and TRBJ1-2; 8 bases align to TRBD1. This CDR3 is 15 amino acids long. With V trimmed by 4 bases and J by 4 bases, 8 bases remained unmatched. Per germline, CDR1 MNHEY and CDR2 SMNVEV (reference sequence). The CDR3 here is CASSSNLGTGYGYTF. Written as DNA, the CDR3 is TGTGCCAGCAGTTCTAACCTCGGGACAGGCTATGGCTACACCTTC.